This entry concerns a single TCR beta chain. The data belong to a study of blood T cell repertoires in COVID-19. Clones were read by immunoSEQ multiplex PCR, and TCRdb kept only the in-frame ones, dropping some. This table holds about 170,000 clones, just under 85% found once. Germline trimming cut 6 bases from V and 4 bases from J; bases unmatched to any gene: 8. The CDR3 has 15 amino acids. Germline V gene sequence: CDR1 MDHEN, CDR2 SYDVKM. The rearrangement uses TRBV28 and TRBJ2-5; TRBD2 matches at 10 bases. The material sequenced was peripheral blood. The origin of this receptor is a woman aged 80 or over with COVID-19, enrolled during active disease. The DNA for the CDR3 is TGTGCCAGCAGGCTAGCGGGAGTTCTAGGAGAGACCCAGTACTTC. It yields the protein CASRLAGVLGETQYF.